The 25 T cell receptor beta chains in this list originate from one sample, sequenced in a study of T cell responses to AZD1222 COVID-19 vaccine. Profiled with immunoSEQ multiplex PCR; TCRdb holds only in-frame clones, not every one. The sample shows some 97,000 clones, about 90% of them seen only once. The sequencing used peripheral blood, collected on day 0 of AZD1222 vaccination. The receptors here all came from an adult in good health.

This chain connects TRBV9 to TRBJ2-1; 7 bases agree with TRBD2. After removal of 3 bases from V and 6 bases from J, the junction contained 9 bases not matched to a gene. Germline lookup yields CDR1 SGDLS and CDR2 YYNGEE. The CDR3 has 15 residues. CDR3 coding DNA: TGTGCCAGCAGCGGTGGGGCTAGCGGATTCAATGAGCAGTTCTTC. Translation gives CASSGGASGFNEQFF.

CDR3: CASSGLAGVETQYF. In nucleotides, the CDR3 is TGTGCCAGCAGCGGACTAGCGGGAGTAGAGACCCAGTACTTC. V and J are TRBV5-6 and TRBJ2-5; 13 positions match TRBD2. Germline V gives CDR1 SGHDT, CDR2 YYEEEE. The V and J ends lost 4 bases and 4 bases, in that order; junction bases with no gene match: 1. The CDR3 has 14 amino acids.

The rearrangement joins TRBV11-2 to TRBJ1-2, with D tentatively TRBD1 (5 bases). Trimming removed 3 bases from V and 4 bases from J, with 15 bases in between. Germline V gene data show CDR1 as SGHAT and CDR2 as FQNNGV. The CDR3 covers 15 residues. The DNA for the CDR3 is TGTGCCAGCAGCTTCCACGGGACGGACGTCTATGGCTACACCTTC. Residues: CASSFHGTDVYGYTF.

J is TRBJ1-3 and V is TRBV30, with 9 bases aligning to TRBD1. This CDR3 region has 14 residues. Germline V gene sequence: CDR1 GTSNPN, CDR2 SVGIG (reference sequence). Losses at the gene ends were 8 bases for V and 0 bases for J; bases not matched to a gene: 5. CDR3 protein: CAGGTGSSGNTIYF. The CDR3 region has the DNA TGTGCCGGGGGGACAGGGAGCTCTGGAAACACCATATATTTT. Supplemented by reference TRBV30 and TRBJ1-3, the full variable domain reads SQTIHQWPATLVQPVGSPLSLECTVEGTSNPNLYWYRQAAGRGLQLLFYSVGIGQISSEVPQNLSASRPQDRQFILSSKKLLLSDSGFYLCAGGTGSSGNTIYFGEGSWLTVV.

The chain links TRBV2 to TRBJ2-5; the D gene is possibly TRBD2 (6 bases). The ends were cut back, 7 bases at V and 3 bases at J, with 12 bases in the middle. This CDR3 is 13 amino acids long. Per the germline V gene, CDR1 is SNHLY and CDR2 is FYNNEI. CDR3 residues: CASMGGGEETQYF. DNA for the CDR3: TGTGCCAGCATGGGGGGTGGGGAAGAGACCCAGTACTTC.

The chain uses TRBV29-1 and TRBJ1-4; 8 bases are shared with TRBD1. The CDR3 totals 17 residues. The germline gives CDR1 SQVTM, CDR2 ANQGSEA. V gave up 3 bases and J gave up 0 bases; unmatched junction bases: 9. The CDR3 bases are TGCAGCGTTGACGGCGGGACAGGATCCGCAACTAATGAAAAACTGTTTTTT. Its protein is CSVDGGTGSATNEKLFF.

This clone showed up just a few times. The same CDR3 arises from other DNA sequences in this sample as well. The chain joins TRBV6-4 to TRBJ2-7; 9 positions match TRBD2. The length of the CDR3 is 14 residues. In germline, CDR1 is MRHNA, CDR2 SNTAGT. J was trimmed by 5 bases and V by 5 bases; bases with no gene match: 7. CDR3 DNA: TGTGCCAGCAGTCCCGGGACTAGCTCGAACGAGCAGTACTTC. Translating it yields CASSPGTSSNEQYF.

This chain joins TRBV28 and TRBJ2-7, with 10 bases identical to TRBD1. The CDR3 has 18 amino acids. With V trimmed by 6 bases and J by 5 bases, 19 bases remained unmatched. CDR1 MDHEN and CDR2 SYDVKM come from the germline V gene. CDR3 sequence reads: CASSPFSTDRGRWHEQYF. Written as DNA, the CDR3 is TGTGCCAGCAGCCCATTCTCGACCGACAGGGGGCGTTGGCACGAGCAGTACTTC. Using reference TRBV28 and TRBJ2-7 for the parts outside the CDR3, the full variable domain is DVKVTQSSRYLVKRTGEKVFLECVQDMDHENMFWYRQDPGLGLRLIYFSYDVKMKEKGDIPEGYSVSREKKERFSLILESASTNQTSMYLCASSPFSTDRGRWHEQYFGPGTRLTVT.

V is TRBV6-5 and J is TRBJ2-1, with a weak D call TRBD1 (6 bases). The germline V gene encodes CDR1 MNHEY and CDR2 SVGAGI. The length of the CDR3 is 13 residues. Trimming removed 4 bases at V and 2 bases at J, with 6 bases between. CDR3: CASSWTAYNEQFF. DNA of the CDR3: TGTGCCAGCAGTTGGACAGCCTACAATGAGCAGTTCTTC.

The chain carries TRBV9 and TRBJ2-7, with 11 positions matching TRBD2. The CDR3 is 16 amino acids. From germline, CDR1 is SGDLS and CDR2 YYNGEE. After removal of 4 bases from V and 5 bases from J, the junction contained 11 bases not matched to a gene. CDR3 residues: CASSLNLAGGIHEQYF. In DNA, the CDR3 is TGTGCCAGCAGCCTCAATCTAGCGGGAGGAATCCACGAGCAGTACTTC.

The V call is TRBV9, the J call TRBJ2-5; D is uncertain. CDR1 and CDR2 from the germline V gene are SGDLS and YYNGEE. The V end lost 0 bases, the J end lost 7 bases, and 13 bases lay between the germline ends. The CDR3 has 14 amino acids. CDR3 nucleotide sequence: TGTGCCAGCAGCGTAGGTCTGGACCCGACGACCCAGTACTTC. The encoded protein is CASSVGLDPTTQYF. Full variable domain (remainder filled in from reference TRBV9 and TRBJ2-5): DSGVTQTPKHLITATGQRVTLRCSPRSGDLSVYWYQQSLDQGLQFLIQYYNGEERAKGNILERFSAQQFPDLHSELNLSSLELGDSALYFCASSVGLDPTTQYFGPGTRLLVL.

This clone occurred once. The chain joins TRBV7-2 to TRBJ2-5; tentative D call: TRBD1 (6 bases). CDR1 is SGHTA and CDR2 is FQGNSA in the germline V gene. The CDR3 spans 14 residues. V was trimmed by 4 bases and J by 1 base, leaving 10 bases between them. The CDR3 sequence is CASSWTRGQETQYF. The DNA of the CDR3 is TGTGCCAGCAGCTGGACCAGGGGCCAAGAGACCCAGTACTTC.

CDR3 nucleotide sequence: TGTGCCAGCAGTTTACATCAGATCGGAAACACCATATATTTT. Amino acid sequence: CASSLHQIGNTIYF. The V gene is TRBV28, the J gene TRBJ1-3; D unresolved. Germline V gives CDR1 MDHEN, CDR2 SYDVKM. The V end lost 2 bases, the J end lost 4 bases, and 9 bases lay between the germline ends. The CDR3 covers 14 residues.

The chain is built from TRBV19 and TRBJ2-1; D uncertain. CDR3 length: 15 residues. The V end was cut by 4 bases, the J end by 7 bases, with 17 bases between. The germline V gene encodes CDR1 LNHDA and CDR2 SQIVND (reference sequence). As DNA, the CDR3 is TGTGCCAGTAGTACCGCACCCGGGTCTAGGAATGAGCAGTTCTTC. It specifies CASSTAPGSRNEQFF.

CDR3 amino acids: CASSLDGAGKEAFF. The CDR3, as DNA: TGTGCCAGCAGCTTAGATGGGGCGGGTAAAGAAGCTTTCTTT. The chain is built from TRBV7-2 and TRBJ1-1; TRBD1 might be the D (5 bases). In germline, CDR1 is SGHTA, CDR2 FQGNSA. The V and J ends lost 1 base and 8 bases respectively, with 14 bases between them. The CDR3 has 14 amino acids.

This clone was observed a single time. The chain recombines TRBV6-8 with TRBJ1-1; D ambiguous. Trimming stripped 4 bases from V and 2 bases from J, with 8 bases between. Germline V gene lookup returns CDR1 MNHGY and CDR2 SAAAGT. This CDR3 has 13 residues. Written as DNA, the CDR3 is TGTGCCAGCAGTTCTGGCGGAAACACTGAAGCTTTCTTT. Amino acid sequence: CASSSGGNTEAFF.

This clone was recorded only once. This chain links TRBV10-1 with TRBJ2-3, with D possibly TRBD2 on 5 matching bases. Germline CDR1 and CDR2: WNHNN and SYGVQD (reference sequence). This CDR3 has 13 amino acids. V was clipped by 6 bases and J by 7 bases, with 14 bases between them. The CDR3 here is CASSHRGSNTQYF. DNA for the CDR3: TGCGCCAGCAGCCACCGGGGATCGAATACGCAGTATTTT.

The gene calls are TRBV29-1 and TRBJ2-2; D call uncertain. CDR1 and CDR2 (germline): SQVTM, ANQGSEA. There are 13 residues in the CDR3. The germline V and J ends were trimmed by 4 bases and 4 bases, with 10 bases remaining between them. The DNA of the CDR3 is TGCAGCGTTGCCGCCTTGGGCACCGGGGAGCTGTTTTTT. Its protein is CSVAALGTGELFF.

CDR3 coding DNA: TGTGCCTGGAGGGGGTGGAGCGAGACCCAGTACTTC. Its protein is CAWRGWSETQYF. This chain joins TRBV30 and TRBJ2-5, with D uncertain. CDR3 length: 12 amino acids. Germline CDR1 is GTSNPN and CDR2 is SVGIG (reference sequence). V lost 3 bases and J 5 bases, leaving 10 bases between the germline ends. Full variable domain (outside the CDR3, taken from reference TRBV30 and TRBJ2-5): SQTIHQWPATLVQPVGSPLSLECTVEGTSNPNLYWYRQAAGRGLQLLFYSVGIGQISSEVPQNLSASRPQDRQFILSSKKLLLSDSGFYLCAWRGWSETQYFGPGTRLLVL.

The chain couples TRBV4-1 to TRBJ1-1; D not resolved. Trimming removed 3 bases at V and 7 bases at J, with 18 bases between. The germline gives CDR1 MGHRA, CDR2 YSYEKL. This CDR3 region has 15 residues. The CDR3 DNA sequence: TGCGCCAGCAGCCAGGATGGTGCTCGGACTAATGAAGCTTTCTTT. Translating it yields CASSQDGARTNEAFF.

V usage is TRBV19 and J usage is TRBJ2-3, with 9 nucleotides matching TRBD2. Germline V gene sequence: CDR1 LNHDA, CDR2 SQIVND (reference sequence). V was pared by 4 bases and J by 2 bases, with 1 base of the junction left unmatched. The CDR3 contains 14 residues. CDR3 sequence: CASSTSGTTDTQYF. CDR3 nucleotides: TGTGCCAGTAGTACTAGCGGGACCACAGATACGCAGTATTTT. The complete variable domain, with remaining parts taken from reference TRBV19 and TRBJ2-3, reads DGGITQSPKYLFRKEGQNVTLSCEQNLNHDAMYWYRQDPGQGLRLIYYSQIVNDFQKGDIAEGYSVSREKKESFPLTVTSAQKNPTAFYLCASSTSGTTDTQYFGPGTRLTVL.

In DNA form, the CDR3 reads TGTGCCAGCAGCGGAAGAATTAACACTGAAGCTTTCTTT. Encoded protein: CASSGRINTEAFF. The chain carries TRBV5-6 and TRBJ1-1; D is unclear. The CDR3 loop spans 13 amino acids. In germline, CDR1 is SGHDT, CDR2 YYEEEE. Trimming pared 4 bases from V and 2 bases from J, leaving 9 bases between.

The chain couples TRBV30 to TRBJ1-1, with no clear D. The CDR3 sequence is 14 residues long. Trimming stripped 1 base from V and 0 bases from J, with 9 bases between. The germline gives CDR1 GTSNPN, CDR2 SVGIG (reference sequence). The CDR3 nucleotides read TGTGCCTGGAGTGAAGGCAGATTGAACACTGAAGCTTTCTTT. Protein sequence: CAWSEGRLNTEAFF.

The chain carries TRBV3-1 (or the pseudogene TRBV3-2) and TRBJ2-7; D might be TRBD1 or TRBD2, each matching 5 bases. Germline CDR1 and CDR2: LGHDT and YNNKEL (reference sequence). The CDR3 contains 13 residues. Trimming pared 0 bases from V and 13 bases from J, leaving 16 bases between. This CDR3 reads CASSQDWGRDAYF. CDR3 nucleotides: TGTGCCAGCAGCCAAGATTGGGGCCGGGACGCCTACTTC.

V gene TRBV28 combines with J gene TRBJ2-7; D ambiguous. The CDR3 loop spans 15 amino acids. V gave up 2 bases and J gave up 4 bases, with 15 bases separating them. CDR1 is MDHEN, CDR2 SYDVKM, per germline. CDR3 nucleotides: TGTGCCAGCAGTTTAATCTCTTTTGATTTTTACGAGCAGTACTTC. Its protein is CASSLISFDFYEQYF.